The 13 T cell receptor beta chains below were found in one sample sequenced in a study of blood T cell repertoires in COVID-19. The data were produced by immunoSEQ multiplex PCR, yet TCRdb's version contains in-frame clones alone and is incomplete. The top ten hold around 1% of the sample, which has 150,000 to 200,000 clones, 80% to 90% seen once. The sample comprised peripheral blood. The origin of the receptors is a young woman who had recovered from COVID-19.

CDR3 sequence: CASSQGSRGVGAGNTIYF. The CDR3 DNA is TGCGCCAGCAGCCAAGGTTCTCGGGGGGTCGGGGCTGGAAACACCATATATTTT. This rearrangement joins TRBV4-3 to TRBJ1-3, with D perhaps matching TRBD1 (5 bases). Germline CDR1 and CDR2: LGHNA and YSLEER. This CDR3 comprises 18 residues. V lost 1 base, J lost 2 bases, and 18 bases lay in between.

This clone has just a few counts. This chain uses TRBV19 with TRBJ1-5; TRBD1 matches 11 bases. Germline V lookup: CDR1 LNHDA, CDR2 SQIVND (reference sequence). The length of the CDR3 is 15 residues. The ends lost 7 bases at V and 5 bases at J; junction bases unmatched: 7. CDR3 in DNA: TGTGCCAGTACCCACATGGGACAGGGGGATCAGCCCCAGCATTTT. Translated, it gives CASTHMGQGDQPQHF.

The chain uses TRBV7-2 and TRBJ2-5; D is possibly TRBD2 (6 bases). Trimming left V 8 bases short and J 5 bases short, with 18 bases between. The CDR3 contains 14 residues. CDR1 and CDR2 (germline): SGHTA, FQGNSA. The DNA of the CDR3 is TGTGCCAGCCGACTAGAGCGCGGCGAGGAGACCCAGTACTTC. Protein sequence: CASRLERGEETQYF.

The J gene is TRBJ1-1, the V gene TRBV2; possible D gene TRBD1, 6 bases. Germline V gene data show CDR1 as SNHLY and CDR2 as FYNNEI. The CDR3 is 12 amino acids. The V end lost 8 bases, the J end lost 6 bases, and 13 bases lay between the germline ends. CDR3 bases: TGTGCCAGCGAAGGGGGGGCGGCTGAAGCTTTCTTT. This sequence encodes CASEGGAAEAFF.

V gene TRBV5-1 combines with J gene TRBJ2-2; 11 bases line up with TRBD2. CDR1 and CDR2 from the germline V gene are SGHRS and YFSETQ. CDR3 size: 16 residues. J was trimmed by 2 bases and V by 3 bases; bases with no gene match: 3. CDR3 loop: CASSYSGGANTGELFF. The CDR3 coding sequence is TGCGCCAGCAGCTATAGCGGGGGGGCCAACACCGGGGAGCTGTTTTTT.

The CDR3 nucleotides read TGTGCCATCAGTGAGTCATTCGGGGTAATATGGTACGAGCAGTACGTC. It yields the protein CAISESFGVIWYEQYV. The chain joins TRBV10-3 to TRBJ2-7; D perhaps matches TRBD2 (5 bases). V lost 0 bases and J 4 bases, leaving 16 bases between the germline ends. The CDR3 has 16 amino acids. The germline V gene has CDR1 ENHRY and CDR2 SYGVKD.

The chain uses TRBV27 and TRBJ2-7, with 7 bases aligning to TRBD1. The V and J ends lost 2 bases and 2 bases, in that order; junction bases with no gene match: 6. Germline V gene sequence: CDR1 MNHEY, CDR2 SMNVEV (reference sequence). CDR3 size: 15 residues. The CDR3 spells CASSLPTGYPYEQYF. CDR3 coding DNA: TGTGCCAGCAGTTTACCGACAGGGTACCCCTACGAGCAGTACTTC.

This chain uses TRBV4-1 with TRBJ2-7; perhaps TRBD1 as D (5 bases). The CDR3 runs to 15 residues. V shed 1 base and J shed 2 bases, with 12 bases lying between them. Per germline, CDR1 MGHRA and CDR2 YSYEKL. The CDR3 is CASSQVAGPTYEQYF. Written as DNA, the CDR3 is TGCGCCAGCAGCCAAGTAGCAGGGCCTACCTACGAGCAGTACTTC.

CDR3 residues: CASSQEIGLAGGWDTGELFF. The CDR3 DNA sequence: TGTGCCAGCAGCCAAGAGATCGGACTAGCGGGAGGGTGGGACACCGGGGAGCTGTTTTTT. This chain joins TRBV4-2 and TRBJ2-2, with 15 bases lining up with TRBD2. Germline CDR1 and CDR2: LGHNA and YNFKEQ. CDR3 length: 20 amino acids. V lost 0 bases, J lost 3 bases, and 8 bases stayed unmatched.

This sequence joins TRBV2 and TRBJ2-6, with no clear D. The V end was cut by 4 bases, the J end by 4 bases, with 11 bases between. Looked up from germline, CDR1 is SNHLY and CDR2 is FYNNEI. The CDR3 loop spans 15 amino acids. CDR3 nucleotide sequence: TGTGCCAGCAGTGCTCTCGGGTCCGGGGCCAACGTCCTGACTTTC. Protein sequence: CASSALGSGANVLTF.

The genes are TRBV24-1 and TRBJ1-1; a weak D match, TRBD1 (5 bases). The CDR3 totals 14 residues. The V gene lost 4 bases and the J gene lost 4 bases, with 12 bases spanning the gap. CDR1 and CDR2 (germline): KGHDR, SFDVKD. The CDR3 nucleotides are TGTGCCACCAGTGACAGGAGGGGAGGCACTGAAGCTTTCTTT. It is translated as CATSDRRGGTEAFF.

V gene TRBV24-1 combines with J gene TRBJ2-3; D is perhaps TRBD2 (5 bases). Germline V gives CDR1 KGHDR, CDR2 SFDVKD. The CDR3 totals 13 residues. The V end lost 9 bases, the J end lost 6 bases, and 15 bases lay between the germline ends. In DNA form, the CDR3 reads TGTGCCACCGGCCTACTAGGGCACGATACGCAGTATTTT. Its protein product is CATGLLGHDTQYF.

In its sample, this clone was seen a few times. The CDR3 is CASSYGWSNQPQHF. Written as DNA, the CDR3 is TGTGCCAGCAGTTATGGCTGGAGCAATCAGCCCCAGCATTTT. The V gene is TRBV6-2 or TRBV6-3, the J gene TRBJ1-5; D gene unclear. The CDR3 spans 14 residues. From germline, CDR1 is MNHEY and CDR2 SVGEGT. V was trimmed by 3 bases and J by 1 base, leaving 7 bases between them.